Shown below are 32 T cell receptor beta chains from a single sample sequenced in a study of circulating and synovial CD4+ cells in juvenile arthritis. Here immunoSEQ multiplex PCR was the method, and the copy in TCRdb shows in-frame clones only, minus some. The sample has around 17,000 clones, roughly 89% seen once. The sample taken for sequencing was CD4+ T cells from blood. The receptors come from a human donor with juvenile idiopathic arthritis.

This clone was recorded once. V usage is TRBV10-3 and J usage is TRBJ2-3, with 11 bases aligning to TRBD2. CDR1 is ENHRY and CDR2 is SYGVKD in the germline V gene. This CDR3 contains 17 residues. After removal of 3 bases from V and 0 bases from J, the junction contained 5 bases not matched to a gene. The CDR3 loop is CAISEETSGVSTDTQYF. The CDR3 DNA is TGTGCCATCAGTGAAGAGACTAGCGGGGTAAGCACAGATACGCAGTATTTT.

This clone was counted between two and nine times. The rearrangement links TRBV10-3 to TRBJ2-5; 8 nucleotides align to TRBD2. The CDR3 covers 15 residues. Germline CDR1 ENHRY, CDR2 SYGVKD. V was clipped by 3 bases and J by 5 bases; unmatched bases: 8. This chain's CDR3 is CAISDPGTRDETQYF. CDR3 sequence (DNA): TGTGCCATCAGTGACCCCGGGACTAGAGATGAGACCCAGTACTTC.

This chain joins TRBV5-6 and TRBJ2-7; possible D gene TRBD1, 5 bases. Trimming pared 2 bases from V and 3 bases from J, leaving 21 bases between. The CDR3 sequence is 17 residues long. The germline gives CDR1 SGHDT, CDR2 YYEEEE. The CDR3 loop reads CASSFEKLSWTRYEQYF. Written as DNA, the CDR3 is TGTGCCAGCAGCTTTGAAAAGCTCTCATGGACACGCTACGAGCAGTACTTC.

CDR3 loop: CASSKYSGRVTDTQYF. Here the CDR3 DNA reads TGTGCCAGCAGCAAGTATAGCGGGAGGGTCACAGATACGCAGTATTTT. The chain has TRBV14 and TRBJ2-3, with TRBD2 identical over 11 bases. CDR3 size: 16 residues. Looked up from germline, CDR1 is SGHDN and CDR2 is FVKESK. The V gene end was trimmed by 5 bases and the J gene end by 2 bases; junction bases not matched to a gene: 6.

The rearrangement joins TRBV27 to TRBJ2-5; 11 bases are a match to TRBD2. The germline V gene encodes CDR1 MNHEY and CDR2 SMNVEV (reference sequence). The V and J ends lost 1 base and 4 bases, in that order; junction bases with no gene match: 8. The CDR3 covers 17 residues. CDR3 nucleotides: TGTGCCAGCAGTTTATTAGGTAGCGGGGGGGCAGGAGAGACCCAGTACTTC. This codes for CASSLLGSGGAGETQYF.

Notes on this clone: At one boundary the junction diverges from the germline segment, which might be a read error. This chain connects TRBV6-5 to TRBJ2-5, with D maybe TRBD1 (5 bases). Germline lookup yields CDR1 MNHEY and CDR2 SVGAGI. This CDR3 is 14 amino acids long. For the CDR3, the DNA is TGTGCCAGCAGTAGGGGCGTCGGGCAAGGGACCCAGTACTTC. Translated: CASSRGVGQGTQYF.

The chain uses TRBV5-1 and TRBJ2-1; a weak D match, TRBD2 (6 bases). Trimming shortened V by 0 bases and J by 3 bases, and 19 bases separated the two germline ends. Germline values: CDR1 SGHRS, CDR2 YFSETQ. The CDR3 covers 18 residues. CDR3 loop: CASSLELADNTLYNEQFF. The CDR3 coding sequence is TGCGCCAGCAGCTTGGAACTAGCCGACAATACTCTCTACAATGAGCAGTTCTTC.

This sequence joins TRBV4-3 and TRBJ2-7, with D maybe TRBD1 (5 bases). Trimming took 0 bases from V and 4 from J, leaving 19 bases between them. Looked up from germline, CDR1 is LGHNA and CDR2 is YSLEER. The CDR3 has 17 amino acids. Here the CDR3 reads CASSQELTQASRYEQYF. CDR3 nucleotide sequence: TGCGCCAGCAGCCAAGAGCTGACACAGGCCAGCAGGTACGAGCAGTACTTC.

The chain couples TRBV18 to TRBJ2-2; D uncertain. Trimming removed 0 bases at V and 5 bases at J, with 10 bases between. The CDR3 is 15 residues long. Germline V gene sequence: CDR1 KGHSH, CDR2 LQKENI. The CDR3 loop is CASSPPSRGTGELFF. The DNA for the CDR3 is TGTGCCAGCTCACCACCAAGTCGAGGTACCGGGGAGCTGTTTTTT.

The V and J genes are TRBV2 and TRBJ2-7; the D gene is possibly TRBD1 (6 bases). The CDR3 is 13 amino acids. Trimming cost V 6 bases and J 2 bases, with 11 bases left between them. Germline V CDR1 and CDR2: SNHLY, FYNNEI. CDR3 loop: CASRDTGTYEQYF. CDR3 in DNA: TGTGCCAGCAGAGACACAGGGACCTACGAGCAGTACTTC.

The genes are TRBV6-5 and TRBJ2-3; TRBD2 matches 9 bases. The CDR3 runs 14 residues. Germline CDR1 is MNHEY and CDR2 is SVGAGI. After removal of 6 bases from V and 2 bases from J, the junction contained 3 bases not matched to a gene. The CDR3 protein is CASRSGRFTDTQYF. The CDR3 bases are TGTGCCAGCAGGAGCGGGAGGTTCACAGATACGCAGTATTTT.

About this clone itself: One junction end disagrees with the germline gene, perhaps due to a read error. Other nucleotide sequences in the sample specify the same CDR3. This sequence joins TRBV7-6 and TRBJ1-6; possibly TRBD1 for D (5 bases). This CDR3 is 16 amino acids long. Looked up from germline, CDR1 is SGHVS and CDR2 is FNYEAQ. The CDR3 sequence: CASSPTESAYNSPLHF. CDR3 coding DNA: TGTGCCAGCAGCCCGACAGAGTCAGCCTATAATTCCCCCCTCCACTTT.

The V gene is TRBV5-8, the J gene TRBJ2-5; 7 bases fit TRBD1. The end of the DNA is better explained by TRBJ2-7, so the J call may be wrong. Germline V gene data show CDR1 as SGHTS and CDR2 as YDEGEE. The CDR3 contains 14 residues. CDR3 region: CASSARTGGYEQYF. In DNA form, the CDR3 reads TGTGCCAGCAGCGCACGGACAGGTGGTTACGAGCAGTACTTC.

This rearrangement joins TRBV10-3 to TRBJ1-2, with D tentatively TRBD1 (5 bases). The germline V gene encodes CDR1 ENHRY and CDR2 SYGVKD. The V end was cut by 2 bases, the J end by 1 base, with 8 bases between. This CDR3 has 14 amino acids. CDR3 region: CAISEEQDNYGYTF. CDR3 DNA sequence: TGTGCCATCAGTGAGGAACAGGATAACTATGGCTACACCTTC.

The V gene is TRBV7-2, the J gene TRBJ2-5; D might be TRBD2 (5 bases). The germline gives CDR1 SGHTA, CDR2 FQGNSA. This CDR3 has 15 amino acids. Trimming took 5 bases from V and 5 from J, leaving 18 bases between them. DNA of the CDR3: TGTGCCAGCAGCCCCGAGTCGGGGTTGGGGGAGACCCAGTACTTC. Amino acids: CASSPESGLGETQYF.

This chain uses TRBV20-1 with TRBJ2-5, with unresolved D. Germline CDR1 reads DFQATT; CDR2 reads SNEGSKA (reference sequence). Trimming left V 4 bases short and J 5 bases short, with 5 bases between. This CDR3 comprises 10 residues. CDR3 in DNA: TGCAGTGCTAATCGGGAGACCCAGTACTTC. Residues: CSANRETQYF.

This clone was seen a single time. The chain joins TRBV30 to TRBJ1-5, with D possibly matching TRBD1 (5 bases). This CDR3 region has 13 residues. V was shortened by 0 bases and J by 2 bases, with 5 bases between the two germline ends. Germline CDR1 and CDR2: GTSNPN and SVGIG (reference sequence). DNA of the CDR3: TGTGCCTGGAGTGTACAGGGCAATCAGCCCCAGCATTTT. Protein: CAWSVQGNQPQHF.

The gene calls are TRBV7-3 and TRBJ2-7; D gene ambiguous. CDR1 is SGHTA and CDR2 is FQGTGA in the germline V gene. This CDR3 has 10 residues. Trimming removed 11 bases from V and 5 bases from J, with 10 bases in between. This CDR3 reads CASYLHEQYF. The DNA for the CDR3 is TGTGCCTCGTACCTACACGAGCAGTACTTC.

V and J are TRBV7-2 and TRBJ2-7, with 7 bases that match TRBD2. With V trimmed by 4 bases and J by 7 bases, 16 bases remained unmatched. The V gene's germline CDR1 is SGHTA and CDR2 FQGNSA. The CDR3 has 16 amino acids. The CDR3 loop is CASSSRTSREVGEQYF. Here the CDR3 DNA reads TGTGCCAGCAGCTCGAGGACTAGTCGGGAGGTGGGGGAGCAGTACTTC.

The genes are TRBV19 and TRBJ2-3, with D uncertain. This CDR3 comprises 14 residues. CDR1 LNHDA and CDR2 SQIVND come from the germline V gene (reference sequence). Trimming took 6 bases from V and 0 from J, leaving 10 bases between them. DNA of the CDR3: TGTGCCAGTAGAGACTCCGGGAGCACAGATACGCAGTATTTT. It codes for CASRDSGSTDTQYF.

The genes are TRBV6-1 and TRBJ1-1; weak D call: TRBD1 (6 bases). Germline V gene data show CDR1 as MNHNS and CDR2 as SASEGT. The CDR3 consists of 13 residues. V lost 4 bases to trimming and J lost 5 bases, with 11 bases between them. The CDR3 loop is CASSVGGVTEAFF. The CDR3 DNA reads TGTGCCAGCAGTGTAGGGGGAGTGACTGAAGCTTTCTTT.

J is TRBJ1-3 and V is TRBV7-8; D may be TRBD1 (6 bases). The V end lost 5 bases, the J end lost 1 base, and 12 bases lay between the germline ends. Germline loops: CDR1 SGHVS, CDR2 FQNEAQ. This CDR3 comprises 15 residues. CDR3: CASSQRGGSGNTIYF. The CDR3 DNA follows: TGTGCCAGCAGCCAACGAGGGGGTTCTGGAAACACCATATATTTT. The entire variable domain, with the rest obtained from reference TRBV7-8 and TRBJ1-3, is as follows: GAGVSQSPRYKVAKRGQDVALRCDPISGHVSLFWYQQALGQGPEFLTYFQNEAQLDKSGLPSDRFFAERPEGSVSTLKIQRTQQEDSAVYLCASSQRGGSGNTIYFGEGSWLTVV.

The sample holds one count of this clone. This sequence joins TRBV2 and TRBJ2-2, with 7 bases identical to TRBD1. CDR1 and CDR2 (germline): SNHLY, FYNNEI. There are 14 residues in the CDR3. V shed 8 bases, J shed 2 bases, and the junction held 5 bases outside the gene matches. In nucleotides, the CDR3 is TGTGCCAGCGTAGGGACAGCCAACACCGGGGAGCTGTTTTTT. Translated, it gives CASVGTANTGELFF.

This chain connects TRBV2 to TRBJ1-5, with a weak D call TRBD1 (6 bases). This CDR3 contains 14 residues. Germline CDR1 SNHLY, CDR2 FYNNEI. Trimming cost V 3 bases and J 7 bases, with 13 bases left between them. The CDR3, as DNA: TGTGCCAGCAGTGAGATTTCCAGGGGACAGCCCCAGCATTTT. As protein: CASSEISRGQPQHF.

The rearrangement uses TRBV28 and TRBJ1-1, with 11 bases matching TRBD1. Trimming at V came to 4 bases and at J to 3 bases, leaving 7 bases not matched to a gene. Per germline, CDR1 MDHEN and CDR2 SYDVKM. The CDR3 has 16 residues. For the CDR3, the DNA is TGTGCCAGCAGTTCTTGGGGACAGGGGGAGGACACTGAAGCTTTCTTT. This codes for CASSSWGQGEDTEAFF.

This chain joins TRBV7-2 and TRBJ1-2, with 7 bases fitting TRBD1. CDR1 is SGHTA and CDR2 is FQGNSA in the germline V gene. With V trimmed by 4 bases and J by 8 bases, 4 bases remained unmatched. This CDR3 is built from 12 residues. Here the CDR3 DNA reads TGTGCCAGCAGCTCACAGGGGTCGGGCTACACCTTC. This gives the protein CASSSQGSGYTF.

This sequence joins TRBV6-5 and TRBJ2-3, with TRBD1 matching 9 bases. The CDR3 has 14 residues. Trimming at V came to 4 bases and at J to 9 bases, leaving 8 bases not matched to a gene. Germline V CDR1 and CDR2: MNHEY, SVGAGI. The CDR3 coding sequence is TGTGCCAGCAGTTGGGGACAGGGTCTCTTCACGCAGTATTTT. Amino acids: CASSWGQGLFTQYF.

The CDR3 nucleotides are TGTGCCAGTAGTATACAATTGGACACTCCAATGGCGTTCTTC. This codes for CASSIQLDTPMAFF. This chain joins TRBV19 and TRBJ2-1, with D tentatively TRBD1 (5 bases). CDR1 LNHDA and CDR2 SQIVND come from the germline V gene (reference sequence). The CDR3 totals 14 residues. The V and J ends lost 2 bases and 15 bases respectively, with 20 bases between them.

The genes are TRBV9 and TRBJ2-4; 8 bases match TRBD2. The V gene end was trimmed by 0 bases and the J gene end by 7 bases; junction bases not matched to a gene: 9. Germline assignment: CDR1 SGDLS and CDR2 YYNGEE. The CDR3 sequence is 16 residues long. DNA of the CDR3: TGTGCCAGCAGCGTAGGAGCGGGAGCACTAGCTAACATTCAGTACTTC. It translates to CASSVGAGALANIQYF.

V gene TRBV4-3 combines with J gene TRBJ2-5; perhaps TRBD2 as D (6 bases). Trimming removed 3 bases from V and 6 bases from J, with 11 bases in between. The V gene's germline CDR1 is LGHNA and CDR2 YSLEER. CDR3 size: 13 residues. CDR3 amino acids: CASSQSLAQTQYF. In nucleotides, the CDR3 is TGCGCCAGCAGCCAGTCGCTAGCGCAGACCCAGTACTTC.

The rearrangement joins TRBV29-1 to TRBJ2-4; D might be TRBD1 (6 bases). This CDR3 has 14 amino acids. Germline-derived CDR1 and CDR2 are SQVTM and ANQGSEA. V lost 2 bases to trimming and J lost 1 base, with 9 bases between them. The DNA for the CDR3 is TGCAGCGTTGAACCTCAGGGGGCCAAAAACATTCAGTACTTC. This translates into CSVEPQGAKNIQYF.

This clone was detected once. The chain uses TRBV7-2 and TRBJ2-3; 9 positions agree with TRBD2. CDR1 is SGHTA and CDR2 is FQGNSA in the germline V gene. The CDR3 runs to 18 residues. V shed 1 base and J 0 bases; nucleotides not matched to a gene: 8. CDR3 amino acids: CASSLVGAGGTSTDTQYF. CDR3 coding DNA: TGTGCCAGCAGCTTAGTGGGGGCGGGGGGGACTAGCACAGATACGCAGTATTTT. The variable domain in full, completed from reference TRBV7-2 and TRBJ2-3, reads GAGVSQSPSNKVTEKGKDVELRCDPISGHTALYWYRQSLGQGLEFLIYFQGNSAPDKSGLPSDRFSAERTGGSVSTLTIQRTQQEDSAVYLCASSLVGAGGTSTDTQYFGPGTRLTVL.